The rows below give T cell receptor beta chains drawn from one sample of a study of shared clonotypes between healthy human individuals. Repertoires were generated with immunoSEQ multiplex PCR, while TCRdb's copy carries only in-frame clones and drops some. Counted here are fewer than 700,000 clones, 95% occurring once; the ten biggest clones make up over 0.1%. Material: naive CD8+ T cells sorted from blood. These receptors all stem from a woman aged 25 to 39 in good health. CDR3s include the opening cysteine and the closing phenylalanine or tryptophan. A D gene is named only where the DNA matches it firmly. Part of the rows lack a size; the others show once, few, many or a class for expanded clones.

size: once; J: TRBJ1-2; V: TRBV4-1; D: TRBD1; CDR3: CASSQESTGGYGYTF; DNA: TGCGCCAGCAGCCAAGAGTCTACAGGGGGCTATGGCTACACCTTC
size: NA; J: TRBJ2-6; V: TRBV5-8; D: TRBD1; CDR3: CASSTGQGSGANVLTF; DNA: TGTGCCAGCAGTACGGGACAGGGATCTGGGGCCAACGTCCTGACTTTC
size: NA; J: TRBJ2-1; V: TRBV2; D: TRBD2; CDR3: CASSDGQGLGLYEQFF; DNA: TGTGCCAGCAGTGATGGGCAGGGACTAGGGCTGTATGAGCAGTTCTTC
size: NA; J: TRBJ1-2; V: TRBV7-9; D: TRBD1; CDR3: CASSSPRGLSGDFDYGYTF; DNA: TGTGCCAGCAGCTCGCCCAGGGGGCTGTCTGGAGATTTCGACTATGGCTACACCTTC
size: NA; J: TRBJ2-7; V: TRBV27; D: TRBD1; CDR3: CASSFRTGSLFEQYF; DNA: TGTGCCAGCAGCTTCCGGACAGGGTCCCTTTTCGAGCAGTACTTC
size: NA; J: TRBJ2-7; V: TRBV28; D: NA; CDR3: CASSFIQERYEQYF; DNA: TGTGCCAGCAGTTTCATACAGGAGCGCTACGAGCAGTACTTC
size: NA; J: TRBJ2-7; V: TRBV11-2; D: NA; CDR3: CASSLDLQDEYEQYF; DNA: TGTGCCAGCAGCTTAGATTTACAGGATGAGTACGAGCAGTACTTC
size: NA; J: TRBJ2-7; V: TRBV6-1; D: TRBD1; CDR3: CAGPGQTTYEQYF; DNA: TGTGCCGGGCCGGGACAGACGACCTACGAGCAGTACTTC
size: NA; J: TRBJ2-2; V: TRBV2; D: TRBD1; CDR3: CASEDRASWELFF; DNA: TGTGCCAGCGAGGACAGGGCTTCGTGGGAGCTGTTTTTT
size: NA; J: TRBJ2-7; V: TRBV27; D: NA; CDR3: CASSNGQSYEQYF; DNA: TGTGCCAGCAGTAACGGACAGTCCTACGAGCAGTACTTC
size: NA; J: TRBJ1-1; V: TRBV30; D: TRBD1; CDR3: CAWSVLWTGGRGGNTEAFF; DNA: TGTGCCTGGAGTGTACTGTGGACAGGGGGCAGAGGTGGGAACACTGAAGCTTTCTTT
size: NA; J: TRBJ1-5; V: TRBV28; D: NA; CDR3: CASRGGVAGNQPQHF; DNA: TGTGCCAGCAGAGGTGGTGTAGCAGGTAATCAGCCCCAGCATTTT
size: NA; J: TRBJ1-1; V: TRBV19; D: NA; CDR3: CASSSKVNTEAFF; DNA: TGTGCCAGTAGTTCGAAAGTGAACACTGAAGCTTTCTTT
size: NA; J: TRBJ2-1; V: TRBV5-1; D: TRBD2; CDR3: CASSPASGSSYNEQFF; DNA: TGCGCCAGCAGCCCTGCTAGCGGAAGCTCCTACAATGAGCAGTTCTTC
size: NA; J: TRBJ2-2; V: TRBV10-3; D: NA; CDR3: CAIKPEVNTGELFF; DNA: TGTGCCATCAAACCGGAGGTGAACACCGGGGAGCTGTTTTTT
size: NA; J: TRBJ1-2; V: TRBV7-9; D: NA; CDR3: CASSLMYRNYGYTF; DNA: TGTGCCAGCAGCTTAATGTACAGGAACTATGGCTACACCTTC
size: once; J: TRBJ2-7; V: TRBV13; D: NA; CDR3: CASSYQTGYEQYF; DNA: TGTGCCAGCAGCTACCAGACCGGTTACGAGCAGTACTTC
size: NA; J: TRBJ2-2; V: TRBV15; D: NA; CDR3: CATSSDLDQDVGELFF; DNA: TGTGCCACCAGCAGCGATCTTGACCAGGACGTCGGGGAGCTGTTTTTT
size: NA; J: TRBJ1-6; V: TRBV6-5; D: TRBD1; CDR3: CASSSTGEPLHF; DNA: TGTGCCAGCAGTTCGACAGGGGAACCCCTCCACTTT
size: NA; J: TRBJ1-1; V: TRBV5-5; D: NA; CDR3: CASSLAGVPRKNTEAFF; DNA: TGTGCCAGCAGCTTGGCCGGGGTGCCACGGAAGAACACTGAAGCTTTCTTT
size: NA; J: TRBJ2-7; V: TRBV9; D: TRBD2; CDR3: CASSLTHQREYDEQYF; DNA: TGTGCCAGCAGCCTTACCCACCAGCGGGAGTACGACGAGCAGTACTTC
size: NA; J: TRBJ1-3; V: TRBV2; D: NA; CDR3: CASSPSNRNGNTIYF; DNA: TGTGCCAGCTCCCCCAGCAACAGGAACGGAAACACCATATATTTT
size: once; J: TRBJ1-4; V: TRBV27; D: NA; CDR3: CASSLSGGGGRKLFF; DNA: TGTGCCAGCAGTTTATCGGGTGGCGGGGGGCGAAAACTGTTTTTT
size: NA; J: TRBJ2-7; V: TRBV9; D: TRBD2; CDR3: CASSVEVGLVYEQYF; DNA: TGTGCCAGCAGCGTAGAGGTGGGACTAGTCTACGAGCAGTACTTC
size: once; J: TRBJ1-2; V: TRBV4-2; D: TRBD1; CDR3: CASSQATRGPDGYTF; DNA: TGTGCCAGCAGCCAGGCCACGAGGGGGCCCGATGGCTACACCTTC
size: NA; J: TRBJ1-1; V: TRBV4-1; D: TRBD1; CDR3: CASAVTQGATEAFF; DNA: TGCGCCAGCGCCGTAACACAGGGGGCCACTGAAGCTTTCTTT
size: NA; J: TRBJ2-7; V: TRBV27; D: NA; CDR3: CASSLVAETYEQYF; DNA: TGTGCCAGCAGTTTAGTAGCGGAGACCTACGAGCAGTACTTC
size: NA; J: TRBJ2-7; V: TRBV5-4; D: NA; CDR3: CASSLVGGASYEQYF; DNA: TGTGCCAGCAGCTTGGTGGGTGGCGCGTCCTACGAGCAGTACTTC
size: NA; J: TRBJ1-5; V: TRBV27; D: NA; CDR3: CASSSREYSNQPQHF; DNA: TGTGCCAGCAGTTCCAGGGAGTATAGCAATCAGCCCCAGCATTTT
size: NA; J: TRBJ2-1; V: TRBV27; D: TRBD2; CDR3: CASIYRASGRAWRGNEQFF; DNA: TGTGCCAGCATCTATCGGGCTAGCGGGAGGGCCTGGAGGGGCAATGAGCAGTTCTTC
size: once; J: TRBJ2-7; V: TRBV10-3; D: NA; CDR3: CAISEGAISYEQYF; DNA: TGTGCCATCAGTGAGGGAGCGATCTCCTACGAGCAGTACTTC
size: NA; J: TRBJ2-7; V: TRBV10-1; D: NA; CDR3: CATTEDSHEQYF; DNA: TGCGCCACTACAGAGGACAGCCACGAGCAGTACTTC
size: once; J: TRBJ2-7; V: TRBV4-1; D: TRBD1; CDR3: CASSQLDRATYEQYF; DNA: TGCGCCAGCAGCCAGCTGGACAGGGCAACTTACGAGCAGTACTTC
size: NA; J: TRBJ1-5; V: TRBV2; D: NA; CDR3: CASSDREGQPQHF; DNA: TGTGCCAGCAGTGACAGGGAGGGGCAGCCCCAGCATTTT
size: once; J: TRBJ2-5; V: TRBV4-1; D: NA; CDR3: CASSQGNKGAETQYF; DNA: TGCGCCAGCAGCCAGGGGAATAAGGGAGCAGAGACCCAGTACTTC
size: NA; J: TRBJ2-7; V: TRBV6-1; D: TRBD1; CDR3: CASRDRLSYEQYF; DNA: TGTGCCAGCCGGGACAGGCTCTCCTACGAGCAGTACTTC
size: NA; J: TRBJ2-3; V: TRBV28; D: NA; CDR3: CASSPPTYTDTQYF; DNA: TGTGCCAGCAGTCCACCGACCTACACAGATACGCAGTATTTT
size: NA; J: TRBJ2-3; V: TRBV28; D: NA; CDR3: CASSLIPQGTTDTQYF; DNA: TGTGCCAGCAGTTTAATCCCGCAGGGAACCACAGATACGCAGTATTTT
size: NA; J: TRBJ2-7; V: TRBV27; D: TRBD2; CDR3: CASSFGSGGSYEQYF; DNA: TGTGCCAGCAGTTTCGGTAGCGGGGGGTCCTACGAGCAGTACTTC
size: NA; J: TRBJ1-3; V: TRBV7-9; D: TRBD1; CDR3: CASSHQQGSGNTIYF; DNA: TGTGCCAGCAGCCACCAACAGGGGAGCGGAAACACCATATATTTT
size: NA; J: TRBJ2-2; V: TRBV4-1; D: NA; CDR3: CASSPPAGELFF; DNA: TGCGCCAGCAGCCCACCCGCCGGGGAGCTGTTTTTT
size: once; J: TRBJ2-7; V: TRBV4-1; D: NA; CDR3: CASSSPGKGLSEQYF; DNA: TGCGCCAGCAGCTCGCCAGGGAAAGGTTTGAGCGAGCAGTACTTC
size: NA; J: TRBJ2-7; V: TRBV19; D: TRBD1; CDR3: CASSTPDRGKSYEQYF; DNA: TGTGCCAGTAGTACCCCGGACAGGGGGAAGTCCTACGAGCAGTACTTC
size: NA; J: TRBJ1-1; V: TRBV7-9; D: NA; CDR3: CASSLDAGTEAFF; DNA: TGTGCCAGCAGCTTAGATGCGGGGACTGAAGCTTTCTTT
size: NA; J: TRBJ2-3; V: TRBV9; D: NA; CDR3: CASNKPTEDHTQYF; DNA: TGTGCCAGCAACAAACCCACCGAGGACCATACGCAGTATTTT
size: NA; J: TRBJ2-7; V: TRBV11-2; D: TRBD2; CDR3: CASRSVGGMDYEQYF; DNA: TGTGCCAGCAGATCAGTGGGGGGGATGGACTACGAGCAGTACTTC
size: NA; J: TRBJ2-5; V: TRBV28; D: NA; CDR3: CASSFAGNQETQYF; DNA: TGTGCCAGCAGTTTCGCGGGGAACCAAGAGACCCAGTACTTC
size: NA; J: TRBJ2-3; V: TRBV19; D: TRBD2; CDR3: CASRNRLAGVTDTQYF; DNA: TGTGCCAGTAGGAACCGACTAGCGGGAGTGACAGATACGCAGTATTTT
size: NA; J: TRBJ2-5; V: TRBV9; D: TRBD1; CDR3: CASSGGQGDLETQYF; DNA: TGTGCCAGCAGCGGAGGACAGGGGGACCTCGAGACCCAGTACTTC
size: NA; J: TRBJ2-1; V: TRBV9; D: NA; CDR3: CASSAWDSSSSYNEQFF; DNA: TGTGCCAGCAGCGCCTGGGACTCCTCGAGCTCCTACAATGAGCAGTTCTTC